The rows below give T cell receptor beta chains drawn from one sample of a study of blood T cell repertoires in COVID-19. Measured with immunoSEQ multiplex PCR; TCRdb has only the in-frame clones, and not every one. The table has roughly 380,000 clones, approximately 90% seen once; the top ten hold approximately 4.1%. Material: peripheral blood. All receptors come from a woman aged 55-75 years with COVID-19, enrolled during active disease. CDR3s include the opening cysteine and the closing phenylalanine or tryptophan. The D gene is left open where the match is weak. Rows may omit the clone size; those that give it use once, few, many or a size class.

J gene,D gene,V gene,clone size,CDR3 DNA,CDR3 protein
TRBJ2-1,NA,TRBV19,NA,TGTGCCAGTAGTATAGAGCGGATGAGGCAGACCCGGGTCTATGAGCAGTTCTTC,CASSIERMRQTRVYEQFF
TRBJ1-1,NA,TRBV18,NA,TGTGCCAGCTCACCACTTTCCGGAGGTGGCACTGAAGCTTTCTTT,CASSPLSGGGTEAFF
TRBJ1-5,NA,TRBV7-2,NA,TGTGCCAGCAGCTCCGCCTGGGGGGTCAATCAGCCCCAGCATTTT,CASSSAWGVNQPQHF
TRBJ2-7,TRBD2,TRBV5-1,NA,TGCGCCAGCAGCCCCGGGACTAGGGGGTTTGAGCAGTACTTC,CASSPGTRGFEQYF
TRBJ2-1,TRBD2,TRBV4-1,NA,TGCGCCAGCAGCCAAGAACTAGCGGGGCCAAATGAGCAGTTCTTC,CASSQELAGPNEQFF
TRBJ1-5,TRBD1,TRBV2,NA,TGTGCCAGCGAACAGGGGGCGGATCAGCCCCAGCATTTT,CASEQGADQPQHF
TRBJ1-5,NA,TRBV28,NA,TGTGCCAGCCTGGACAGTTATAGCAATCAGCCCCAGCATTTT,CASLDSYSNQPQHF
TRBJ1-5,NA,TRBV28,NA,TGTGCCAGCAAGCGGGGGAATCAGCCCCAGCATTTT,CASKRGNQPQHF
TRBJ2-1,TRBD2,TRBV7-2,NA,TGTGCCAGCAGCTTAAGCGGGGGGTCGAATGAGCAGTTCTTC,CASSLSGGSNEQFF
TRBJ1-2,TRBD1,TRBV30,NA,TGTGCCTGTATGGACAGGGTGAAGTATGGCTACACCTTC,CACMDRVKYGYTF
TRBJ1-4,NA,TRBV6-2/TRBV6-3,NA,TGTGCCAGCAGTTACGACTACGGTGAAAAACTGTTTTTT,CASSYDYGEKLFF
TRBJ1-2,NA,TRBV7-9,NA,TGTGCCAGCAGCCGGGACATGGGTGGCTACACCTTC,CASSRDMGGYTF
TRBJ1-2,TRBD1,TRBV27,few,TGTGCCAGCAGTTTTTGGGACAGGGGAAACTATGGCTACACCTTC,CASSFWDRGNYGYTF
TRBJ1-5,TRBD1,TRBV7-9,many,TGTGCCAGCAGAAAGACAGGGGAGCCCCAGCATTTT,CASRKTGEPQHF
TRBJ1-5,TRBD1,TRBV18,NA,TGTGCCAGCTCACAATCGGGACAGGGGCAGCCCCAGCATTTT,CASSQSGQGQPQHF
TRBJ1-1,NA,TRBV18,NA,TGTGCCAGCTCACCATTGGCCCGGAACACTGAAGCTTTCTTT,CASSPLARNTEAFF
TRBJ2-7,NA,TRBV18,once,TGTGCCAGCTCCTCCTCCCGGGACAACTACGAGCAGTACTTC,CASSSSRDNYEQYF
TRBJ2-3,TRBD2,TRBV4-1,NA,TGCGCCAGCAGCCTCTACCCTAGCGGGGGGACAGATACGCAGTATTTT,CASSLYPSGGTDTQYF
TRBJ1-4,TRBD1,TRBV7-7,NA,TGTGCCAGCAGTGACGGACAGGGAGGAGGTGAAAAACTGTTTTTT,CASSDGQGGGEKLFF
TRBJ1-2,NA,TRBV28,NA,TGTGCCAGCAGTTTACGGGGGTCAGCTAACTATGGCTACACCTTC,CASSLRGSANYGYTF
TRBJ1-2,TRBD1,TRBV5-1,NA,TGCGCCAGCAGCCACGGACAGGGTTTTGATGGCTACACCTTC,CASSHGQGFDGYTF
TRBJ2-7,TRBD2,TRBV4-2,NA,TGTGCCAGCAGCCCCGGGACTAGCGGGGTTCGGTACGAGCAGTACTTC,CASSPGTSGVRYEQYF
TRBJ2-7,TRBD1,TRBV11-2,NA,TGTGCCAGCAGCTTAGGAACCCGACAGGGCTTTACCTACGAGCAGTACTTC,CASSLGTRQGFTYEQYF
TRBJ2-2,NA,TRBV10-3,NA,TGTGCCATCAGTGGACAGGTGAACACCGGGGAGCTGTTTTTT,CAISGQVNTGELFF
TRBJ1-2,NA,TRBV5-4,NA,TGTGCCAGCAGCTCCGGGAGCTACTATGGCTACACCTTC,CASSSGSYYGYTF
TRBJ1-1,NA,TRBV5-4,NA,TGTGCCAGCAGCCCGGGAGGGGCCAGGACCACTGAAGCTTTCTTT,CASSPGGARTTEAFF